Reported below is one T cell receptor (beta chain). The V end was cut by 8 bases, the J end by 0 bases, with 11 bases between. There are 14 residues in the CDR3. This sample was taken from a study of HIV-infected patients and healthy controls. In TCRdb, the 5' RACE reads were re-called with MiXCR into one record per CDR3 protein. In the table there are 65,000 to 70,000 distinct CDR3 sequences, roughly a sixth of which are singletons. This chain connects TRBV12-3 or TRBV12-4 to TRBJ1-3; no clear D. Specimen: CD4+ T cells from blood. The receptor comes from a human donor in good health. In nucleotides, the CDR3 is TGTGCCAGCGGACCATGGAACTCTGGAAACACCATATATTTT. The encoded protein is CASGPWNSGNTIYF.